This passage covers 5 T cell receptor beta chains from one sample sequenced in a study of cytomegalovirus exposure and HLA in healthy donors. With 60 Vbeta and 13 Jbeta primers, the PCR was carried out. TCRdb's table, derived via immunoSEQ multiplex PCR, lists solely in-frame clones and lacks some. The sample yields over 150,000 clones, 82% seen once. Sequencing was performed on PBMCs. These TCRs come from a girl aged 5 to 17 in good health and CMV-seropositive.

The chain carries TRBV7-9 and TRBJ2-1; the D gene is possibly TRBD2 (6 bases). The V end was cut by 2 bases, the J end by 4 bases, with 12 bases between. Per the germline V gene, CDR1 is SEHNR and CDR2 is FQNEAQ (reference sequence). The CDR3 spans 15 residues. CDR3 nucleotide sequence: TGTGCCAGCAGCTTAAATCTGGGGGGATACAATGAGCAGTTCTTC. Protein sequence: CASSLNLGGYNEQFF. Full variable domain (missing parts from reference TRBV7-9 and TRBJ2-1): DTGVSQNPRHKITKRGQNVTFRCDPISEHNRLYWYRQTLGQGPEFLTYFQNEAQLEKSRLLSDRFSAERPKGSFSTLEIQRTEQGDSAMYLCASSLNLGGYNEQFFGPGTRLTVL.

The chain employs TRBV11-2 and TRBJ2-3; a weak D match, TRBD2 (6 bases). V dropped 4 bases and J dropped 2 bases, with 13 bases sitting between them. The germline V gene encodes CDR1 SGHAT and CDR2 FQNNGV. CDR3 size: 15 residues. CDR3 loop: CASSSGGISTDTQYF. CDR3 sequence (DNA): TGTGCCAGCAGCTCAGGAGGGATCTCCACAGATACGCAGTATTTT.

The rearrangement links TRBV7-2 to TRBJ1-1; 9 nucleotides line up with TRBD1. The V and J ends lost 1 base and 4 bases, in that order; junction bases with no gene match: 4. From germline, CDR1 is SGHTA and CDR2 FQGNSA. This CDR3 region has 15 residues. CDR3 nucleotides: TGTGCCAGCAGCTTAGTGGGGGACAGGGTCACTGAAGCTTTCTTT. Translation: CASSLVGDRVTEAFF.

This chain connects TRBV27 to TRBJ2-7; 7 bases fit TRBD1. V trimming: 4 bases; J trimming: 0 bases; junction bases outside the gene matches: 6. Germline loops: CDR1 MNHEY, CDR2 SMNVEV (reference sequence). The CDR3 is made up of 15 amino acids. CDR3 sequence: CASSSRDRPSYEQYF. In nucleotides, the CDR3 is TGTGCCAGCAGTTCCCGGGACAGACCCTCCTACGAGCAGTACTTC.

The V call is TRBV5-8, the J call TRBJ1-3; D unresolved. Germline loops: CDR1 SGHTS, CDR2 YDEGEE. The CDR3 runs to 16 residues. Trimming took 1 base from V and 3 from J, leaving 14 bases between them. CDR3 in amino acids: CASSLFRGSGGNTIYF. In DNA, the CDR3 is TGTGCCAGCAGCTTGTTCCGAGGTTCGGGTGGAAACACCATATATTTT.